This TCR beta chain was documented in a study of long-term antiretroviral therapy in people with HIV. General study findings and limits: No data were available on ART adherence, viral resistance or therapy changes. After ART, diversity increased yet remained lower than transplant donor controls. Dominating the repertoire at all time points were the clones that expanded before ART.

Every participant with HIV received treatment in the United States. This clone was observed once. As yet, its antigen is unknown. Trimming pared 1 base from V and 1 base from J, leaving 8 bases between. The CDR3 is made up of 14 amino acids. CDR1 is MGHRA and CDR2 is YSYEKL in the germline V gene. It was version v3.0 of the immunoSEQ assay that was run at survey level. Sequencing used immunoSEQ multiplex PCR; TCRdb keeps in-frame clones, though not all of them. The data contain about 25,000 clones, 70% to 90% of them singletons. The chain has TRBV4-1 and TRBJ2-7; unclear D gene. The material sequenced was unsorted PBMCs, taken 1.2 years after starting antiretroviral therapy. This receptor was obtained from a man aged 50 or older with HIV. CDR3 sequence (DNA): TGCGCCAGCAGCCAAGGAGAATTTTCCTACGAGCAGTACTTC. Translating gives CASSQGEFSYEQYF.